The sequence of this T cell receptor (beta chain) was determined in a study of cytomegalovirus exposure and HLA in healthy donors. The study, taken as a whole, reports: An Asian-associated ancestry cluster reportedly showed fewer N-insertions than the roughly 670-donor mean in a later analysis. Available immune exposure information covered CMV serostatus only.

Trimming removed 3 bases from V and 0 bases from J, with 14 bases in between. The germline gives CDR1 SGDLS, CDR2 YYNGEE. CDR3 size: 16 residues. Worth noting for this clone: The antigen remains unidentified.

It was with 60 Vbeta and 13 Jbeta primers that the PCR ran. Assay used: immunoSEQ multiplex PCR; TCRdb lists only in-frame clones, some missing. Of 20,000 to 25,000 clones detected, around 77% appear once; the ten largest clones hold roughly 6.8%. The sample comprised PBMCs. The origin of this receptor is a man aged 60 to 75 in good health and CMV-seronegative. This chain uses TRBV9 with TRBJ2-3; D might be TRBD1 (5 bases). The CDR3 region has the DNA TGTGCCAGCAGCGCCCGAACAGGTTTTAGCACAGATACGCAGTATTTT. It codes for CASSARTGFSTDTQYF.